This T cell receptor beta chain comes out of a study of cytomegalovirus exposure and HLA in healthy donors. Study-wide results and caveats: More clonal expansion characterized HLA-associated TCR beta chains than equally common others in a later analysis. In vitro assays verified that three CMV-associated chains recognized CMV antigens specifically.

Germline V lookup: CDR1 KGHSH, CDR2 LQKENI. CDR3 size: 14 residues. V lost 4 bases, J lost 8 bases, and 7 bases stayed unmatched. Primers: 60 Vbeta forward and 13 Jbeta reverse. Here immunoSEQ multiplex PCR was the method, and the copy in TCRdb shows in-frame clones only, minus some. The ten top clones account for 3.7%, within a sample of over 100,000 clones. All donors participated as healthy donors of bone marrow. With regard to this clone: What it recognizes is unknown.

This clonotype was sampled from a young man in good health and CMV-seronegative. The genes are TRBV18 and TRBJ2-4; 8 positions agree with TRBD1. Sequenced material: PBMCs. The CDR3 sequence is CASSQSGQDDIQYF. The CDR3 DNA reads TGTGCCAGCTCACAGTCGGGACAGGACGACATTCAGTACTTC.